Given below is one TCR beta chain in context. This clone's antigen is unknown. No clone much larger than this one lies a single base away; base qualities are absent. At study entry, a tuberculin skin test and the QuantiFERON-TB GOLD In-Tube IGRA were used to screen adolescents for latent tuberculosis infection. Immunosequencing was performed on unsorted cryopreserved PBMC and covered about 110,000 T cells per clinical donor on average. Eleven high schools in the Worcester region of the Western Cape, South Africa, served as enrollment sites for adolescents aged 12 to 18 years. Approximately ten M. tuberculosis-infected adolescents and roughly ten uninfected adolescents, matched for age and sex, were selected. For the adolescents, PBMC were isolated by density centrifugation from freshly drawn heparinized blood and then cryopreserved. The data belong to a study of T cells in tuberculosis (dated by TCRdb to 2016 to 2019). Regarding the study in general: In the study, CD1B tetramers and high-throughput TCR immunosequencing were combined to characterize T cells specific for the mycobacterial lipid antigen glucose monomycolate (GMM). With ten or so people per group, a South African clinical cohort compared IGRA-negative adolescents, IGRA-positive adolescents with latent tuberculosis, and adults with active tuberculosis. Overall study results and their limits: The smaller NN-distances in active tuberculosis patients were driven in part by shorter CDR3-alpha lengths, while the difference seen for TCR-beta was not statistically significant. Using GEM motif frequencies, a classifier achieved over 55% accuracy, whereas a classifier built on the diverse GMM-specific repertoire got to around 90% accuracy (AUROC around 0.9). Which clinical samples got chosen depended on the availability of cryopreserved specimens, and the active tuberculosis cases were adults, whereas the controls were adolescents. Compared with IGRA-negative controls, TCR-alpha repertoires from active tuberculosis had smaller mean NN-distances to GMM-specific TCRs, which suggests that these TCRs underwent clonal expansion.

TCR libraries were generated with the immunoSEQ multiplex PCR assay, using TCR-beta and/or TCR-alpha/delta assays for each sample. The amplified TCR libraries were sequenced using the Illumina high-throughput platform. As for the original processing: Clustering and dimensionality reduction relied on pairwise TCRdist distances among GMM-specific receptors from T cells that were either sorted ex vivo or expanded in vitro. Each clinical repertoire was assigned a mean NN-distance score, defined as the average TCRdist to the nearest 10% of tetramer-positive reference sequences. GEM TCR motif frequency was computed as the fraction of unique TCRs matching known GEM sequences by V/J usage and CDR3 length. Active tuberculosis was classified by linear discriminant analysis with leave-one-out cross-validation, implemented in scikit-learn. The clones in this table, taken by TCRdb from immuneACCESS, are in-frame only. Not every clone is retained; where verified, under half of the shortfall comes from an unresolved V gene, and the cause of the rest is unknown. The D gene and trimming were derived from the DNA, and the V and J assignments and clone size from that table. In this sample the table shows 45,000 or so clones, about 95% of which occur a single time. The ten largest account for around 3.5% of the sample.

The receptor was isolated from a donor aged 5 to 30 with latent tuberculosis or without tuberculosis infection. The sample was PBMCs.

The DNA sequence is given as TGTGCCAGCAGCCAGCCGAAGACAGGGCGAGCTGAAGCTTTCTTT. Its product reads: CASSQPKTGRAEAFF. The chain uses TRBV5-4 and TRBJ1-1, with TRBD1 identical over 7 junction bases. The CDR3 numbers 15 residues from cysteine through phenylalanine. The retained sequence is limited to the CDR3, 45 bases, with the frame set at the first base. The germline V and J ends show losses of 4 bases and 6 bases respectively, and no gene match explains 12 bases of the junction. CDR1 and CDR2 were assigned from the germline V gene (reference sequence) as SGHNT and YYREEE. Joined to the reference TRBV5-4 and TRBJ1-1 proteins, this CDR3 gives the full variable domain: ETGVTQSPTHLIKTRGQQVTLRCSSQSGHNTVSWYQQALGQGPQFIFQYYREEENGRGNFPPRFSGLQFPNYSSELNVNALELDDSALYLCASSQPKTGRAEAFFGQGTRLTVV.